This TCR beta chain originates from a study of blood T cell repertoires in COVID-19. On the study more broadly: Nucleic acid was either cDNA or gDNA, and it came from T cells, B-cell-depleted T cells, or PBMCs.

Enrolled during active infection, Seattle patients were then followed longitudinally. The repertoire was sequenced with immunoSEQ multiplex PCR; TCRdb's copy has only in-frame clones and lacks some. The sample comprises fewer than 70,000 clones, over 60% of which are singletons, and roughly a fifth rests with the top ten. Germline V lookup: CDR1 SEHNR, CDR2 FQNEAQ (reference sequence). Trimming shortened V by 5 bases and J by 3 bases, and 17 bases separated the two germline ends. CDR3 size: 15 residues. Sequenced sample: peripheral blood. V and J are TRBV7-9 and TRBJ2-7; unclear D gene. The receptor was derived from a man aged 25 to 45 with COVID-19, enrolled during active disease. In DNA, the CDR3 is TGTGCCAGCAGCCCGAGTAACCCAAAACTCTACGAGCAGTACTTC. Translated, it gives CASSPSNPKLYEQYF.